These 28 T cell receptor beta chains originate from one sample sequenced in a study of T cell repertoires in cytomegalovirus infection. Their target antigens are unknown. TCRdb re-derived calls from the reads in MiXCR, one entry per CDR3 protein. The table lists about 360,000 distinct CDR3 sequences, approximately 30% of them singletons. The material sequenced was cultured PBMCs, taken from culture after CMV antigen stimulation. Receptors originate from a human donor in good health (CMV status not recorded). Some clones in this sample may be carry-over from other donors' samples.

The V call is TRBV24-1, the J call TRBJ2-1; 7 bases align to TRBD2. The CDR3 is made up of 15 amino acids. The junction had 10 bases not matched to a gene; V was cut back by 3 bases and J by 9 bases. Germline V gives CDR1 KGHDR, CDR2 SFDVKD. The CDR3 DNA is TGTGCCACCAGTGATCCCCAGGGAGGGACGTTTGAGCAGTTCTTC. It yields the protein CATSDPQGGTFEQFF.

The chain uses TRBV6-1 and TRBJ1-1, with TRBD1 matching over 12 bases. The J segment lost 3 bases and the V segment lost 6 bases, leaving 5 bases of the junction unmatched. Germline V gene data show CDR1 as MNHNS and CDR2 as SASEGT. This CDR3 is built from 15 residues. CDR3 protein: CASSRGQGAYTEAFF. As DNA, the CDR3 is TGTGCCAGCAGCCGGGGACAGGGGGCTTACACTGAAGCTTTCTTT.

In its sample, this clonotype was seen a few times. The genes are TRBV7-2 and TRBJ1-1; D possibly corresponds to TRBD1 (5 bases). Trimming removed 2 bases from V and 0 bases from J, with 13 bases in between. The length of the CDR3 is 16 residues. CDR1 is SGHTA and CDR2 is FQGNSA in the germline V gene. CDR3 in amino acids: CASSLSGWGVNTEAFF. The CDR3, as DNA: TGTGCCAGCAGCTTATCCGGGTGGGGGGTGAACACTGAAGCTTTCTTT.

The chain employs TRBV12-3 or TRBV12-4 and TRBJ2-3; 12 nucleotides line up with TRBD2. The CDR3 spans 15 residues. J lost 6 bases, V lost 1 base, and 2 bases had no gene match. The CDR3 DNA sequence: TGTGCCAGCAGTTTAGTCCTAGCGGGAGGGGATACGCAGTATTTT. It yields the protein CASSLVLAGGDTQYF.

The chain recombines TRBV12-5 with TRBJ2-1; 7 positions agree with TRBD1. This CDR3 has 15 residues. V dropped 5 bases and J dropped 0; count of bases not matched to a gene: 4. Germline CDR1 reads LGHNT; CDR2 reads FRNRAP. Here the CDR3 DNA reads TGTGCTAGTGGTCTGGGACAGAGCTCCTACAATGAGCAGTTCTTC. This encodes CASGLGQSSYNEQFF.

This clonotype was seen a handful of times. The junction shows a germline mismatch at one end, possibly a read error. The rearrangement uses TRBV5-6 and TRBJ2-1; 12 nucleotides line up with TRBD2. Germline V lookup: CDR1 SGHDT, CDR2 YYEEEE. The CDR3 is 12 amino acids. CDR3 in DNA: TGTGCCAGCAGCGTGCTTCGACTAGCGGGAGTGTTC. Protein product: CASSVLRLAGVF.

The chain couples TRBV27 to TRBJ2-5; TRBD2 matches at 14 bases. This CDR3 is built from 15 residues. CDR1 and CDR2 (germline): MNHEY, SMNVEV (reference sequence). Trimming cost V 6 bases and J 4 bases; bases outside gene matches: 4. CDR3 in amino acids: CASRLGLAGGETQYF. The CDR3 DNA reads TGTGCCAGCAGACTAGGACTAGCGGGAGGAGAGACCCAGTACTTC.

The table lists this clonotype with a few counts. The chain's CDR3 is CASSLSGRGLAGNQPQHF. The DNA for the CDR3 is TGTGCCAGCAGTTTAAGTGGTAGGGGGCTCGCCGGAAATCAGCCCCAGCATTTT. The chain uses TRBV28 and TRBJ1-5; 7 bases are a match to TRBD1. The CDR3 sequence is 18 residues long. Germline assignment: CDR1 MDHEN and CDR2 SYDVKM. V gave up 2 bases and J gave up 4 bases; unmatched junction bases: 14.

This clonotype was seen many times. The chain is built from TRBV7-2 and TRBJ2-3, with D unclear. V was trimmed by 3 bases and J by 5 bases, leaving 9 bases between them. CDR1 SGHTA and CDR2 FQGNSA come from the germline V gene. The CDR3 spans 13 residues. CDR3 coding DNA: TGTGCCAGCAGCTTTAGTTTAGGAGATACGCAGTATTTT. This codes for CASSFSLGDTQYF. Full variable domain (missing parts from reference TRBV7-2 and TRBJ2-3): GAGVSQSPSNKVTEKGKDVELRCDPISGHTALYWYRQSLGQGLEFLIYFQGNSAPDKSGLPSDRFSAERTGGSVSTLTIQRTQQEDSAVYLCASSFSLGDTQYFGPGTRLTVL.

The V call is TRBV19, the J call TRBJ2-1, with TRBD2 identical over 10 bases. Trimming cost V 6 bases and J 5 bases; bases outside gene matches: 7. Germline V gene lookup returns CDR1 LNHDA and CDR2 SQIVND (reference sequence). The CDR3 loop spans 15 amino acids. The CDR3 loop reads CASRNGLAVNNEQFF. The CDR3 DNA reads as TGTGCCAGTAGAAACGGACTAGCGGTCAACAATGAGCAGTTCTTC.

V usage is TRBV6-2 or TRBV6-3 and J usage is TRBJ1-5; D is unresolved. Germline CDR1 and CDR2: MNHEY and SVGEGT. The CDR3 has 13 residues. The ends were cut back, 3 bases at V and 5 bases at J, with 8 bases in the middle. CDR3 protein: CASSYIPDQPQHF. As DNA, the CDR3 is TGTGCCAGCAGTTATATACCTGATCAGCCCCAGCATTTT.

V gene TRBV27 combines with J gene TRBJ2-7, with 14 positions matching TRBD2. The CDR3 spans 17 residues. Germline V gene data show CDR1 as MNHEY and CDR2 as SMNVEV (reference sequence). The J segment lost 3 bases and the V segment lost 6 bases, leaving 10 bases of the junction unmatched. The CDR3, as DNA: TGTGCCAGCAGACCCCACGGGACTAGCGGGAGCAACTACGAGCAGTACGTC. Translated, it gives CASRPHGTSGSNYEQYV.

The J gene is TRBJ1-1, the V gene TRBV5-1, with no clear D. The CDR3 covers 13 residues. The germline gives CDR1 SGHRS, CDR2 YFSETQ. Trimming stripped 3 bases from V and 1 base from J, with 7 bases between. The CDR3 sequence is CASSWVENTEAFF. In nucleotides, the CDR3 is TGCGCCAGCAGCTGGGTAGAGAACACTGAAGCTTTCTTT.

CDR3 in DNA: TGTGCCACCATGACAGGAGCAACTAATGAAAAACTGTTTTTT. This encodes CATMTGATNEKLFF. J is TRBJ1-4 and V is TRBV10-3; TRBD1 is a possible D gene (6 bases). Per germline, CDR1 ENHRY and CDR2 SYGVKD. V shed 10 bases and J shed 0 bases, with 12 bases lying between them. The CDR3 spans 14 residues.

In regard to this clonotype: Given a much more abundant clone one base away, this may be a read error. The chain is built from TRBV11-3 and TRBJ2-1; D gene unclear. Germline loops: CDR1 SGHNT, CDR2 YENEEA. Trimming took 6 bases from V and 5 from J, leaving 11 bases between them. The CDR3 consists of 13 residues. CDR3 in amino acids: CASRSGVNNEQFF. Written as DNA, the CDR3 is TGTGCCAGCAGATCCGGAGTAAACAATGAGCAGTTCTTC.

Many counts were recorded for this clonotype. The DNA of the CDR3 is TGTGCCAGCAGCTCACGTCCTCTTGACTCTGGGGCCAACGTCCTGACTTTC. Translated, it gives CASSSRPLDSGANVLTF. V is TRBV7-2 and J is TRBJ2-6; no reliable D call. V shed 4 bases and J shed 0 bases, with 13 bases lying between them. Germline CDR1 reads SGHTA; CDR2 reads FQGNSA. The CDR3 runs to 17 residues.

This clonotype was counted ten times or more. The J gene is TRBJ2-7, the V gene TRBV6-6; the D gene is possibly TRBD1 (5 bases). Germline V gene lookup returns CDR1 MNHNY and CDR2 SVGAGI (reference sequence). V lost 0 bases and J lost 5, with 14 bases in between. This CDR3 comprises 15 residues. The DNA for the CDR3 is TGTGCCAGCAGTTACTCTGGGGCCAGGGCCGACGAGCAGTACGTC. Amino acids: CASSYSGARADEQYV.

This chain uses TRBV28 with TRBJ1-5; a possible D gene is TRBD1 (5 bases). CDR3 length equals 16 residues. The V end lost 6 bases, the J end lost 5 bases, and 20 bases lay between the germline ends. CDR1 and CDR2 from the germline V gene are MDHEN and SYDVKM. CDR3 bases: TGTGCCAGCAGACCTCAGCCTGTGGGGACCCATCAGCCCCAGCATTTT. Its translation is CASRPQPVGTHQPQHF.

The V gene is TRBV20-1, the J gene TRBJ2-3; either TRBD1 or TRBD2 may supply D (5 bases each). The CDR3 runs to 15 residues. Between the trimmed V and J ends, which lost 0 bases and 2 bases, there was a span of 12 bases. Germline V gene sequence: CDR1 DFQATT, CDR2 SNEGSKA (reference sequence). The chain's CDR3 is CSARDNRRNTDTQYF. The DNA for the CDR3 is TGCAGTGCTAGAGATAACAGGAGGAACACAGATACGCAGTATTTT.

This clonotype was picked up a small number of times. The rearrangement uses TRBV12-3 or TRBV12-4 and TRBJ2-1; 7 bases match TRBD2. The V and J ends lost 7 bases and 0 bases, in that order; junction bases with no gene match: 9. The CDR3 extends over 16 amino acids. The chain's CDR3 is CASTPKRGSSYNEQFF. The CDR3 nucleotides are TGTGCCAGCACTCCGAAGCGGGGAAGCTCCTACAATGAGCAGTTCTTC.

At least ten counts were recorded for this clonotype. The CDR3 here is CASFLSGEVAYNEQFF. The CDR3 nucleotides are TGTGCCAGCTTCCTCAGTGGGGAAGTCGCCTACAATGAGCAGTTCTTC. The rearrangement joins TRBV27 to TRBJ2-1; D gene uncertain. The CDR3 length is 16 residues. The V gene lost 8 bases and the J gene lost 2 bases, with 19 bases spanning the gap. Germline loops: CDR1 MNHEY, CDR2 SMNVEV (reference sequence).

CDR3 DNA sequence: TGTGCCAGCAGTTTACAATGGGGCGGCACTGAAGCTTTCTTT. Translation gives CASSLQWGGTEAFF. V and J are TRBV6-2 or TRBV6-3 and TRBJ1-1, with a tentative D call TRBD1 (5 bases). CDR3 length: 14 residues. V was pared by 4 bases and J by 4 bases, with 13 bases between. Germline V gene sequence: CDR1 MNHEY, CDR2 SVGEGT.

This clonotype appeared a few times. The chain couples TRBV6-6 to TRBJ2-7; 8 bases are shared with TRBD2. The germline V gene has CDR1 MNHNY and CDR2 SVGAGI (reference sequence). CDR3 length: 15 amino acids. J was trimmed by 0 bases and V by 5 bases; bases with no gene match: 6. The CDR3 here is CASSEYGTSSYEQYF. The CDR3, as DNA: TGTGCCAGCAGTGAGTATGGGACTAGCTCCTACGAGCAGTACTTC.

A few counts support this clonotype. The chain links TRBV7-6 to TRBJ1-1; D perhaps matches TRBD1 (5 bases). Germline V gene lookup returns CDR1 SGHVS and CDR2 FNYEAQ. Trimming shortened V by 0 bases and J by 0 bases, and 17 bases separated the two germline ends. This CDR3 comprises 18 residues. The CDR3 here is CASSLARTTLAMNTEAFF. Here the CDR3 DNA reads TGTGCCAGCAGCTTAGCCCGGACAACTCTTGCCATGAACACTGAAGCTTTCTTT.

The CDR3 loop is CAGQGRAYNSPLHF. The CDR3 nucleotides are TGTGCCGGCCAGGGGAGGGCCTATAATTCACCCCTCCACTTT. The V and J genes are TRBV5-8 and TRBJ1-6, with a weak D call TRBD1 (6 bases). Trimming took off 10 bases at V and 2 bases at J, with 13 bases between the two ends. CDR3 size: 14 residues. Germline CDR1 reads SGHTS; CDR2 reads YDEGEE.

This clonotype was seen at least ten times. The chain joins TRBV7-9 to TRBJ2-7; 8 bases are shared with TRBD1. The V segment lost 0 bases and the J segment 3 bases; nucleotides outside the gene matches: 1. This CDR3 comprises 14 residues. Germline CDR1 SEHNR, CDR2 FQNEAQ (reference sequence). CDR3 nucleotides: TGTGCCAGCAGCTTAGCTGGACAGGGCTACGAGCAGTACTTC. This gives the protein CASSLAGQGYEQYF.

This clonotype appeared many times. V and J are TRBV7-2 and TRBJ2-7; D is unclear. Germline CDR1 and CDR2: SGHTA and FQGNSA. V lost 5 bases to trimming and J lost 0 bases, with 8 bases between them. The CDR3 spans 13 residues. The CDR3 sequence is CASSLPSSYEQYF. The CDR3 coding sequence is TGTGCCAGCAGCCTCCCGAGCTCCTACGAGCAGTACTTC.

This clonotype has just one count. One end of the junction is discordant with germline, which a read error may explain. The V and J genes are TRBV7-3 and TRBJ2-5; no firm D call. Germline assignment: CDR1 SGHTA and CDR2 FQGTGA. This CDR3 spans 15 amino acids. As DNA, the CDR3 is TGTGCCAGCAGCCTAACCGGGCAGCCCAGGGAGACCCAGTACTTC. Translated, it gives CASSLTGQPRETQYF.